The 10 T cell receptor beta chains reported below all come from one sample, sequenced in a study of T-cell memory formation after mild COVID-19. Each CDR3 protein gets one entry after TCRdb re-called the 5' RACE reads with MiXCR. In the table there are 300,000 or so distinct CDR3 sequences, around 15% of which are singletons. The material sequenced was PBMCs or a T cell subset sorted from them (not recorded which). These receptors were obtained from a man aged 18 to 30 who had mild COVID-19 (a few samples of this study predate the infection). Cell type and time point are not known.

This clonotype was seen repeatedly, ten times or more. CDR3 nucleotide sequence: TGTGCCAGCAGCCCTTTTGCGGGACAGGTCTACAATGAGCAGTTCTTC. This translates into CASSPFAGQVYNEQFF. The J gene is TRBJ2-1, the V gene TRBV5-8; 8 positions agree with TRBD1. CDR1 is SGHTS, CDR2 YDEGEE, per germline. Trimming at V came to 4 bases and at J to 3 bases, leaving 9 bases not matched to a gene. The CDR3 runs to 16 residues. The variable domain in full, completed from reference TRBV5-8 and TRBJ2-1, reads EAGVTQSPTHLIKTRGQQATLRCSPISGHTSVYWYQQALGLGLQFLLWYDEGEERNRGNFPPRFSGRQFPNYSSELNVNALELEDSALYLCASSPFAGQVYNEQFFGPGTRLTVL.

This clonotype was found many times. The CDR3 spells CSVGGHSSQETQYF. Here the CDR3 DNA reads TGCAGCGTTGGGGGGCACAGCTCCCAAGAGACCCAGTACTTC. J is TRBJ2-5 and V is TRBV29-1, with D possibly matching TRBD1 (6 bases). V dropped 4 bases and J dropped 1 base, with 13 bases sitting between them. The CDR3 is 14 amino acids. Germline V CDR1 and CDR2: SQVTM, ANQGSEA.

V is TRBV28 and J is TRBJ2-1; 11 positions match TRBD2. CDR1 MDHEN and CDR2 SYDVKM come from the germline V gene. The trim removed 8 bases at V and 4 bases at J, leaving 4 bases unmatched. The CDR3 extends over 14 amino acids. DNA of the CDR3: TGTGCCAGCGAGACTAGCGGGGCTTACAATGAGCAGTTCTTC. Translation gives CASETSGAYNEQFF.

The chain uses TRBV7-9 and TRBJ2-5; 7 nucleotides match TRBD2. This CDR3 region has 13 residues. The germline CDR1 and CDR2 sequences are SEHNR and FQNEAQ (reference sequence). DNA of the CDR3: TGTCCCCCGGGCGGGGGTCCCCAAGAGACCCAGTACTTC. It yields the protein CPPGGGPQETQYF.

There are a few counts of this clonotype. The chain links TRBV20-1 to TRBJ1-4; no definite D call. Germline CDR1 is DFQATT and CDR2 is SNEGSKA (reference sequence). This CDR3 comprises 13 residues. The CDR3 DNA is TGCAGCTTACGCGGACGCGGGGATGAAAAACTGTTTTTT. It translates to CSLRGRGDEKLFF.

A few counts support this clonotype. CDR3 bases: TGTGCCAGCAGGGCCTCCTACGAGCAGTACGTC. Translated, it gives CASRASYEQYV. This sequence joins TRBV6-2 or TRBV6-3 and TRBJ2-7; no definite D call. Germline lookup yields CDR1 MNHEY and CDR2 SVGEGT. V was clipped by 6 bases and J by 0 bases, with 3 bases between them. The CDR3 loop spans 11 amino acids.

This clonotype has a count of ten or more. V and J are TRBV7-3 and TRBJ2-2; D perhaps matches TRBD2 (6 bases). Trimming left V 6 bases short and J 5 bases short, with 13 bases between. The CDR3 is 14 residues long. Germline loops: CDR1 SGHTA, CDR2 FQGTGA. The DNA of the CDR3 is TGTGCCAGCAGTAAACAGGAGGGGACCGGGGAGCTGTTTTTT. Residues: CASSKQEGTGELFF.

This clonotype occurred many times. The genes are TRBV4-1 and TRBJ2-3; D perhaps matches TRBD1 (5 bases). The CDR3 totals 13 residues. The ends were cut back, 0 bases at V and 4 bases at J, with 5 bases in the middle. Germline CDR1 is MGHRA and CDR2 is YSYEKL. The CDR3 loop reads CASSQEQADTQYF. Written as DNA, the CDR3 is TGCGCCAGCAGCCAAGAACAGGCAGATACGCAGTATTTT.

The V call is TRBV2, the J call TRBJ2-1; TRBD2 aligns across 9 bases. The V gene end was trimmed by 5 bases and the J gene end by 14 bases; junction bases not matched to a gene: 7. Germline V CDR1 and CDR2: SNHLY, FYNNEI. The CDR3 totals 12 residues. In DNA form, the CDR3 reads TGTGCCAGCAGTCTAGCGGGGATTTTGGAGTTCTTC. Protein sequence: CASSLAGILEFF.

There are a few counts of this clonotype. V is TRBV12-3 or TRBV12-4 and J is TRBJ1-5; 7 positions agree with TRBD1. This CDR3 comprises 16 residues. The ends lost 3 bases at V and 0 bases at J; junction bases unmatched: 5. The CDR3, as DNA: TGTGCCAGCAGTTTCGGACAGGCATATAGCAATCAGCCCCAGCATTTT. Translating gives CASSFGQAYSNQPQHF.